Presented here are 7 T cell receptor beta chains from one specimen sequenced in a study of identical twins. One entry per CDR3 protein, called by TCRdb with MiXCR from the 5' RACE reads. The profile covers a few hundred thousand distinct CDR3 sequences, with 15% appearing a single time and 0.35% to 0.45% taken by the ten largest. The same specimen was also included in a second study, on yellow fever vaccine responses in identical twins.

The sequenced sample consisted of CD4+ T cells sorted from blood. All receptors derive from a woman younger than 30 in good health.

This clonotype occurred a few times. For the CDR3, the DNA is TGCAGTGCTAGCGAGCGGGAGGGCATCAGGGGGGAGACCCAGTACTTC. Protein: CSASEREGIRGETQYF. V and J are TRBV20-1 and TRBJ2-5; 10 bases agree with TRBD2. V gave up 3 bases and J gave up 5 bases; unmatched junction bases: 12. This CDR3 has 16 residues. Germline V CDR1 and CDR2: DFQATT, SNEGSKA (reference sequence).

DNA for the CDR3: TGTGCCAGCCGACCTGAATGGGGAGAGACCCAGTACTTC. Protein product: CASRPEWGETQYF. V gene TRBV27 combines with J gene TRBJ2-5; no clear D gene. V lost 8 bases to trimming and J lost 4 bases, with 14 bases between them. The CDR3 totals 13 residues. Looked up from germline, CDR1 is MNHEY and CDR2 is SMNVEV (reference sequence).

This clonotype was counted many times. The chain couples TRBV12-3 or TRBV12-4 to TRBJ1-4; no reliable D call. The V gene lost 6 bases and the J gene lost 11 bases, with 19 bases spanning the gap. This CDR3 spans 14 amino acids. The CDR3 region is CASSAETTPGKLFF. Here the CDR3 DNA reads TGTGCCAGCAGCGCGGAAACAACCCCCGGGAAACTGTTTTTT.

The table lists this clonotype with a few counts. The chain is built from TRBV2 and TRBJ2-7; weak D call: TRBD1 (5 bases). V dropped 3 bases and J dropped 2 bases, with 11 bases sitting between them. Per germline, CDR1 SNHLY and CDR2 FYNNEI. The CDR3 is 14 residues long. The CDR3: CASSDWAGTYEQYF. CDR3 nucleotide sequence: TGTGCCAGCAGTGATTGGGCAGGGACCTACGAGCAGTACTTC. The full variable domain, with the rest looked up from reference TRBV2 and TRBJ2-7, is EPEVTQTPSHQVTQMGQEVILRCVPISNHLYFYWYRQILGQKVEFLVSFYNNEISEKSEIFDDQFSVERPDGSNFTLKIRSTKLEDSAMYFCASSDWAGTYEQYFGPGTRLTVT.

The gene calls are TRBV7-8 and TRBJ2-2, with 7 bases that match TRBD2. The CDR3 contains 19 residues. Germline assignment: CDR1 SGHVS and CDR2 FQNEAQ. After removal of 2 bases from V and 0 bases from J, the junction contained 12 bases not matched to a gene. The CDR3 nucleotides are TGTGCCAGCAGCTTAAGGGCCTTTTCTAGCGGAGCGAACACCGGGGAGCTGTTTTTT. Encoded protein: CASSLRAFSSGANTGELFF.

In its sample, this clonotype was seen a few times. This chain connects TRBV20-1 to TRBJ2-3, with TRBD2 matching 12 bases. CDR1 is DFQATT, CDR2 SNEGSKA, per germline (reference sequence). V lost 6 bases, J lost 4 bases, and 8 bases stayed unmatched. This CDR3 contains 15 residues. The CDR3 DNA sequence: TGCAGTGCCCCGCTAGCGGGAGGGCGCGCAGATACGCAGTATTTT. It yields the protein CSAPLAGGRADTQYF.

This clonotype came up once. This chain joins TRBV27 and TRBJ1-2, with D possibly matching TRBD1 (5 bases). The ends were cut back, 4 bases at V and 8 bases at J, with 29 bases in the middle. The CDR3 is made up of 18 amino acids. Germline-derived CDR1 and CDR2 are MNHEY and SMNVEV (reference sequence). As DNA, the CDR3 is TGTGCCAGCAGTTCCCTAGGCCAACCGGGACTCCGGGTGGCGGGCTACACCTTC. Protein: CASSSLGQPGLRVAGYTF.